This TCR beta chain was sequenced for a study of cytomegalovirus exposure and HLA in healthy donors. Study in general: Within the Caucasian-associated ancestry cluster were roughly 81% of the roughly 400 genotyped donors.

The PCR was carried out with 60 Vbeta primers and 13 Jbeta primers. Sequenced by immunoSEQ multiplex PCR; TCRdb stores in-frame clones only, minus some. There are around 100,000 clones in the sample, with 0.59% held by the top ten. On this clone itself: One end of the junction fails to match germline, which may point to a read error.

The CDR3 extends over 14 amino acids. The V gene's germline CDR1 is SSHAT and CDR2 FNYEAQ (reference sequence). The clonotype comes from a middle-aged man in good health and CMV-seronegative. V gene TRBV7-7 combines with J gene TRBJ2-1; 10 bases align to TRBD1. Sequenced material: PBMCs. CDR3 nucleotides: TGTGCTAGCAGCTCCGGACAGGGGGACAATGAGCAGTTCTTC. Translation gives CASSSGQGDNEQFF.